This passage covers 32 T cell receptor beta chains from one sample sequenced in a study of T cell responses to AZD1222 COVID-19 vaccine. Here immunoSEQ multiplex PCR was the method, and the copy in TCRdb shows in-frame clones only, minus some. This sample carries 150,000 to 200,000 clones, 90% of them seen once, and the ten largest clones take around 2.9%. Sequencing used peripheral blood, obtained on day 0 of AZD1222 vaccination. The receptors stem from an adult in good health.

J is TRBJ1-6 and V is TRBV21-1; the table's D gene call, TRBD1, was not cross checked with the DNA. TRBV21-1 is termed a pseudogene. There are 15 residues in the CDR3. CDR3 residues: CASRPDRNENSPLHF. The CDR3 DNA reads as TGTGCCAGCCGACCGGACAGGAACGAAAATTCACCCCTCCACTTT.

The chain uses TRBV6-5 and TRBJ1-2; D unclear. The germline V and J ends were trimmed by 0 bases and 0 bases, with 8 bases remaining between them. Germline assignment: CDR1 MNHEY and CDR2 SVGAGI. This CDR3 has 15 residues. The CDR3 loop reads CASSYSRAANYGYTF. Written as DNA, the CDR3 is TGTGCCAGCAGTTACTCTAGGGCGGCTAACTATGGCTACACCTTC.

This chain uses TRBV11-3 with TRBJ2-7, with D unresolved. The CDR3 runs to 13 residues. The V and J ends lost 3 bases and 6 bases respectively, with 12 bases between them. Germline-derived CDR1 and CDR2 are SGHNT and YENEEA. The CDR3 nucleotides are TGTGCCAGCAGCTTTGCCCCTCGAGGCGAGCAGTACTTC. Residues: CASSFAPRGEQYF.

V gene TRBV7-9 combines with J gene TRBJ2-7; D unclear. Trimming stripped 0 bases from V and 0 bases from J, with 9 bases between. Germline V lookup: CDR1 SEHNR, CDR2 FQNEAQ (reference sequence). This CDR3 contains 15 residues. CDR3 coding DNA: TGTGCCAGCAGCTTAGCAGGCCGAAGCTCCTACGAGCAGTACTTC. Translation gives CASSLAGRSSYEQYF.

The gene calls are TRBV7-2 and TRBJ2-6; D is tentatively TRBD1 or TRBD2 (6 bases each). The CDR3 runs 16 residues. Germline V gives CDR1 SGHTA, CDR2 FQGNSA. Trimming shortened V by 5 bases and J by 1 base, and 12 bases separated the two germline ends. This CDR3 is CASSPQGGSGANVLTF. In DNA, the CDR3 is TGTGCCAGCAGCCCACAAGGGGGGTCTGGGGCCAACGTCCTGACTTTC.

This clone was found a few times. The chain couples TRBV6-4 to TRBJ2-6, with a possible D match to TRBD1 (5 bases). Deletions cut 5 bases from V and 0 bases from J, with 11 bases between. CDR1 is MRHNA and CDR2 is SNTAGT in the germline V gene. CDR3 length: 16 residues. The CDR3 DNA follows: TGTGCCAGCAGTCCGGACACTGACTCTGGGGCCAACGTCCTGACTTTC. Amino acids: CASSPDTDSGANVLTF.

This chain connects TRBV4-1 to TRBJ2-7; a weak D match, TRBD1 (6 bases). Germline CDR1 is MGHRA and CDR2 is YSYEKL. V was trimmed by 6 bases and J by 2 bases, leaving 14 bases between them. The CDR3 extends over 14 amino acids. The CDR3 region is CASRELQGPYEQYF. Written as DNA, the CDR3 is TGCGCCAGCAGGGAGTTACAGGGCCCCTACGAGCAGTACTTC.

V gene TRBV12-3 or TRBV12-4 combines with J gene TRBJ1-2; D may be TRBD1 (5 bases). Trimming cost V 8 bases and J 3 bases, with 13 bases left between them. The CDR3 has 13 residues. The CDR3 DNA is TGTGCCAGCGCACCTAGGGGTGACTATGGCTACACCTTC. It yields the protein CASAPRGDYGYTF.

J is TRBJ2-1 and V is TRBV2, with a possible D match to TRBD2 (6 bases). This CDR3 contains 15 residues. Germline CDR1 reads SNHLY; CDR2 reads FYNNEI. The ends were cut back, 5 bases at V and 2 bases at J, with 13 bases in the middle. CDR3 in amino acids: CASSPSGSAYNEQFF. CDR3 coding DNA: TGTGCCAGCAGTCCAAGCGGGTCTGCCTACAATGAGCAGTTCTTC.

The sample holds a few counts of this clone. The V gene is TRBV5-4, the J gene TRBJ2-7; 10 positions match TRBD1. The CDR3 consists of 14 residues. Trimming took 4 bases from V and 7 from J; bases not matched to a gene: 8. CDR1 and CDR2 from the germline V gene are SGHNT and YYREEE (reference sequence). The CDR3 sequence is CASSPTGTGEEQYF. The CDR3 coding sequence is TGTGCCAGCAGCCCGACCGGGACAGGGGAAGAGCAGTACTTC. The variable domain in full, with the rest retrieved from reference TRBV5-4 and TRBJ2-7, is ETGVTQSPTHLIKTRGQQVTLRCSSQSGHNTVSWYQQALGQGPQFIFQYYREEENGRGNFPPRFSGLQFPNYSSELNVNALELDDSALYLCASSPTGTGEEQYFGPGTRLTVT.

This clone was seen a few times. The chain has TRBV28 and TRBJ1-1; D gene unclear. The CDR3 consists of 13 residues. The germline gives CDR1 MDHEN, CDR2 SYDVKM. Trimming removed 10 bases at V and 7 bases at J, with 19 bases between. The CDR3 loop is CATRETRPVEAFF. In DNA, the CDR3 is TGTGCCACCCGAGAGACGCGGCCTGTTGAAGCTTTCTTT.

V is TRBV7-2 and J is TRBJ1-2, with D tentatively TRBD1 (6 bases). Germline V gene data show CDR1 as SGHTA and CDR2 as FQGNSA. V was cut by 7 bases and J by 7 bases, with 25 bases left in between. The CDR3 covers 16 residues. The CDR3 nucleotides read TGTGCCAGCACCCTCCACGCATCTACAGGGTTCGGTGGCTACACCTTC. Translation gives CASTLHASTGFGGYTF.

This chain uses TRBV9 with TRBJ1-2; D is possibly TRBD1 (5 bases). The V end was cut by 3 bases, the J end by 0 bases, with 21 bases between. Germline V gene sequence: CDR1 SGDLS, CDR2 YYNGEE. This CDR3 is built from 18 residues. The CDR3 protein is CASSGGVPGKLANYGYTF. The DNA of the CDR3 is TGTGCCAGCAGCGGAGGGGTACCAGGGAAATTAGCTAACTATGGCTACACCTTC.

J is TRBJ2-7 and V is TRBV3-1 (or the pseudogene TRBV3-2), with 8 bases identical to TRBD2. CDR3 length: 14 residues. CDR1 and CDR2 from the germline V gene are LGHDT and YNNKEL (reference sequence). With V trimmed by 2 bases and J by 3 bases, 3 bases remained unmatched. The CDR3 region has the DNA TGTGCCAGCAGCCAACGACTAGCGAGCTACGAGCAGTACTTC. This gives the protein CASSQRLASYEQYF.

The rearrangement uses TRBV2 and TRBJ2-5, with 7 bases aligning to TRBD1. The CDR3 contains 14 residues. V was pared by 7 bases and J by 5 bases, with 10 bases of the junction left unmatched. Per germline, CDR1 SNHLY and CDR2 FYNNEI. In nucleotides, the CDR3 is TGTGCCAGCACCGAACAGGGGCCGACGGAGACCCAGTACTTC. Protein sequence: CASTEQGPTETQYF.

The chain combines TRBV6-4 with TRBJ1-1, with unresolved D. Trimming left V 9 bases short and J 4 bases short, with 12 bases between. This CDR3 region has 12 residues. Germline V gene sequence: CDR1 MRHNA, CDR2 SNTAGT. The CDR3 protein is CARSQISTEAFF. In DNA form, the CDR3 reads TGTGCCAGATCACAGATTTCCACTGAAGCTTTCTTT.

DNA of the CDR3: TGTGCCAGCAGCCGCGGGGCAGGGGAGACCGGGGAGCTGTTTTTT. It specifies CASSRGAGETGELFF. The chain joins TRBV5-4 to TRBJ2-2; the D gene could be TRBD1 or TRBD2 (6 bases each). The V end was cut by 4 bases, the J end by 5 bases, with 15 bases between. Looked up from germline, CDR1 is SGHNT and CDR2 is YYREEE (reference sequence). The CDR3 is 15 amino acids.

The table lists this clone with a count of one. The CDR3 region is CASSLEAGDRYEQYF. The CDR3 DNA sequence: TGTGCCAGCAGCTTAGAAGCGGGGGATAGGTACGAGCAGTACTTC. The rearrangement uses TRBV5-5 and TRBJ2-7; TRBD2 matches at 8 bases. The CDR3 contains 15 residues. V trimming: 2 bases; J trimming: 4 bases; junction bases outside the gene matches: 8. CDR1 SGHKS and CDR2 YYEKEE come from the germline V gene (reference sequence). The full variable domain, rest sourced from reference TRBV5-5 and TRBJ2-7, is DAGVTQSPTHLIKTRGQQVTLRCSPISGHKSVSWYQQVLGQGPQFIFQYYEKEERGRGNFPDRFSARQFPNYSSELNVNALLLGDSALYLCASSLEAGDRYEQYFGPGTRLTVT.

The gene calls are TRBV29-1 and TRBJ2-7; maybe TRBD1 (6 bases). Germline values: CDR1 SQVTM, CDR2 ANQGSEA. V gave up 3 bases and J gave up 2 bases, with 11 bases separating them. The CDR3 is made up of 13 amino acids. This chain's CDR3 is CSVEDSAAYEQYF. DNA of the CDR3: TGCAGCGTTGAGGACAGTGCGGCCTACGAGCAGTACTTC.

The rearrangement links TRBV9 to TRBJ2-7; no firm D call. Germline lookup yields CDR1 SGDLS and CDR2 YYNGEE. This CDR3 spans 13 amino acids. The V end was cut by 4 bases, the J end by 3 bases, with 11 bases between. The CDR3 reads CASSPRPDYEQYF. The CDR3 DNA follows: TGTGCCAGCAGCCCTAGACCCGACTACGAGCAGTACTTC.

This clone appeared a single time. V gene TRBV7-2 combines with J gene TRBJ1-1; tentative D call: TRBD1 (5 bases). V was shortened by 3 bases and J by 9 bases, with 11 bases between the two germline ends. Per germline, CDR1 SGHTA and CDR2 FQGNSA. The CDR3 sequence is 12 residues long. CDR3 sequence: CASSFPGLQAFF. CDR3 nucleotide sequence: TGTGCCAGCAGCTTCCCAGGGTTACAAGCTTTCTTT.

The CDR3 DNA reads TGTGCCAGCAGCCTGTCCGCGGGCGGGACCAAAAATTACGAGCAGTACTTC. It translates to CASSLSAGGTKNYEQYF. The gene calls are TRBV7-2 and TRBJ2-7; D might be TRBD2 (6 bases). This CDR3 is 17 amino acids long. The V end lost 5 bases, the J end lost 4 bases, and 24 bases lay between the germline ends. Germline V gene data show CDR1 as SGHTA and CDR2 as FQGNSA.

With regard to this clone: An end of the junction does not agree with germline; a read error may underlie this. For the CDR3, the DNA is TGTGCGAGTATCCAAAGGGGGGAAGGTCAGCCCCAGCATTTT. Its protein is CASIQRGEGQPQHF. V and J are TRBV19 and TRBJ1-5; tentatively, D is TRBD1 (6 bases). Germline V gene sequence: CDR1 LNHDA, CDR2 SQIVND (reference sequence). The CDR3 is 14 amino acids.

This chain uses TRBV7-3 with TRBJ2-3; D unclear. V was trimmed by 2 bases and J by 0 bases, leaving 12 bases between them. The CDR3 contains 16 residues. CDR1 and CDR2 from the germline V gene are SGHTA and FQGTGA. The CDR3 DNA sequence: TGTGCCAGCAGCTTATTTGGCACCGCTAGCACAGATACGCAGTATTTT. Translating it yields CASSLFGTASTDTQYF.

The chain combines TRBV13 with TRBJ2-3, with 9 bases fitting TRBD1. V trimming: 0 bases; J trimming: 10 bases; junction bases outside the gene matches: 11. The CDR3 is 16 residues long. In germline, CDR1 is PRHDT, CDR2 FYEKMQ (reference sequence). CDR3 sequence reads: CASSLGGQGALPPQYF. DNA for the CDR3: TGTGCCAGCAGCTTAGGGGGACAGGGAGCCCTCCCCCCGCAGTATTTT.

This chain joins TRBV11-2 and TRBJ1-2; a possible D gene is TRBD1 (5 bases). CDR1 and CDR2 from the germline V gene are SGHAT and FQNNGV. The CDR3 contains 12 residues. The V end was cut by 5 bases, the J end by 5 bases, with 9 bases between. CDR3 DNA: TGTGCCAGCAGCCTCGACAGTTATGGCTACACCTTC. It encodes CASSLDSYGYTF.

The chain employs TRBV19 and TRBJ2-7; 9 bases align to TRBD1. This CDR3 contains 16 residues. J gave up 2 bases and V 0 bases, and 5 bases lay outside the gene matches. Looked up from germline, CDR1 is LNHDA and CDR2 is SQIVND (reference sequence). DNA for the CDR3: TGTGCCAGTAGTATAGATCCGGGACAGGGCCCCTACGAGCAGTACTTC. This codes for CASSIDPGQGPYEQYF.

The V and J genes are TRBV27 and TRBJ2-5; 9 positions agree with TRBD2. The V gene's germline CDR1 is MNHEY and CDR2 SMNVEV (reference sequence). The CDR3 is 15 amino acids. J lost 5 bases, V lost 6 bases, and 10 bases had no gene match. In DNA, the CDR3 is TGTGCCAGCAGCCTGACTAGCGGCATTGGGGAGACCCAGTACTTC. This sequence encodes CASSLTSGIGETQYF.

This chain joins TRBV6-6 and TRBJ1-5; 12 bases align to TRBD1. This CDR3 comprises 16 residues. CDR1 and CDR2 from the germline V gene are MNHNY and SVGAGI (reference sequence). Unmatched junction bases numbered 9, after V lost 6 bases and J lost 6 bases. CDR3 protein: CASRAMGQGAGQPQHF. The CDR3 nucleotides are TGTGCCAGCAGGGCAATGGGACAGGGGGCGGGTCAGCCCCAGCATTTT.

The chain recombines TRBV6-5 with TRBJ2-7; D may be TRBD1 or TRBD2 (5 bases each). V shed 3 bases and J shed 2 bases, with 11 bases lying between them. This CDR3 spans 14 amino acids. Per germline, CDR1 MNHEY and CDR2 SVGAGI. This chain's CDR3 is CASSYGWGPYEQYF. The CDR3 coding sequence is TGTGCCAGCAGTTATGGCTGGGGACCCTACGAGCAGTACTTC.

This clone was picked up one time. In DNA form, the CDR3 reads TGTGCCAGCAGCCCACTAGCGGGGGGCGAGACCCAGTACTTC. As protein: CASSPLAGGETQYF. This rearrangement joins TRBV6-5 to TRBJ2-5; 12 bases are a match to TRBD2. Germline V lookup: CDR1 MNHEY, CDR2 SVGAGI. V lost 6 bases and J lost 5; bases outside the gene matches: 4. This CDR3 comprises 14 residues.

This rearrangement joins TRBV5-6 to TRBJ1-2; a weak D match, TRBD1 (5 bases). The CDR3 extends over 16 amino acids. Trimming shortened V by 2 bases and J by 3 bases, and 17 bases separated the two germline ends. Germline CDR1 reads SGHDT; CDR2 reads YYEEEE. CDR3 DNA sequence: TGTGCCAGCAGCTTTTCCTCCGGACACGAGTACTATGGCTACACCTTC. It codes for CASSFSSGHEYYGYTF.